These T cell receptor beta chains were read from a single sample in a study of neurological immune-mediated disorders. TCRdb re-derived calls from the 5' RACE reads in MiXCR, one entry per CDR3 protein. The sample has 52,000 or so distinct CDR3 sequences, more than 3% seen once; the top ten hold roughly 1.9%. The sequenced sample consisted of CD4+ T cells from blood. All receptors derive from a woman aged 40 to 50 with multiple sclerosis. Both conserved end residues are part of each CDR3. A D gene is named only where the DNA matches it firmly. Clone size is stated in some rows and not others, as once, few, many or a class when expanded.

v_call	clone_size	cdr3_length	j_call	d_call	cdr3_aa	cdr3_nt
TRBV5-1	many	13	TRBJ2-2	NA	CASSYKNTGELFF	TGCGCCAGCAGCTACAAGAACACCGGGGAGCTGTTTTTT
TRBV7-3	many	17	TRBJ2-2	TRBD1	CASSPNAGQGNTGELFF	TGTGCCAGCAGCCCGAATGCCGGACAGGGCAACACCGGGGAGCTGTTTTTT
TRBV20-1	many	15	TRBJ1-2	NA	CSASGGPTGSDGYTF	TGCAGTGCTAGTGGAGGGCCCACAGGGTCTGATGGCTACACCTTC
TRBV5-8	NA	14	TRBJ1-4	NA	CDSSYRISNEKLFF	TGTGACAGCAGCTACAGGATATCTAATGAGAAACTGTTTTTT
TRBV12-3/TRBV12-4	many	15	TRBJ2-1	NA	CASSLGHRAHNEQFF	TGTGCCAGCAGTTTAGGACACCGGGCCCACAATGAGCAGTTCTTC
TRBV11-1	NA	16	TRBJ1-1	NA	CASSYSVNRVDTEAFF	TGTGCCAGCAGCTATAGCGTCAACAGGGTGGACACTGAAGCTTTCTTT
TRBV4-1	many	16	TRBJ1-2	NA	CASSQVGAGKSGGYTF	TGCGCCAGCAGCCAAGTGGGTGCGGGGAAATCTGGTGGCTACACCTTC
TRBV5-1	many	17	TRBJ2-3	NA	CASSLTMGDWGTDTQYF	TGCGCCAGCAGCTTAACAATGGGGGACTGGGGCACAGATACGCAGTATTTT
TRBV10-3	many	14	TRBJ2-1	NA	CAISESGGLNEQFF	TGTGCCATCAGTGAGTCGGGGGGACTGAATGAGCAGTTCTTC
TRBV20-1	many	14	TRBJ1-3	TRBD1	CSARGQGGGNTIYF	TGCAGTGCTAGAGGACAGGGAGGAGGAAACACCATATATTTT
TRBV19	many	14	TRBJ1-6	TRBD1	CASGYRGLGSPLHF	TGTGCCAGTGGATACAGGGGGCTGGGGTCACCCCTCCACTTT
TRBV18	many	13	TRBJ1-1	TRBD1	CASSGFRDSEAFF	TGTGCCAGCTCAGGATTCCGGGACAGCGAAGCTTTCTTT
TRBV5-1	many	15	TRBJ1-2	TRBD1	CASSASGTGLYGYTF	TGCGCCAGCAGCGCATCCGGGACAGGCCTCTATGGCTACACCTTC
TRBV7-9	many	15	TRBJ1-2	NA	CASSLSRAGQYGYTF	TGTGCCAGCAGCTTAAGTCGAGCAGGCCAGTATGGCTACACCTTC
TRBV20-1	once	17	TRBJ1-6	NA	CSARREPLTGRNSPLHF	TGCAGTGCTAGGCGGGAGCCACTAACGGGTCGTAATTCACCCCTCCACTTT
TRBV5-1	few	14	TRBJ1-1	TRBD1	CASSPGTGVLEAFF	TGCGCCAGCAGCCCCGGGACAGGGGTGCTGGAAGCTTTCTTT
TRBV4-1	many	15	TRBJ2-2	TRBD1	CASSQWTGDTGELFF	TGCGCCAGCAGCCAATGGACAGGGGACACCGGGGAGCTGTTTTTT
TRBV10-3	many	13	TRBJ2-2	NA	CAISVSGAGELFF	TGTGCCATCAGTGTCAGCGGTGCCGGGGAGCTGTTTTTT
TRBV12-3/TRBV12-4	many	13	TRBJ2-1	NA	CASSLIQGREQFF	TGTGCCAGCAGTTTAATCCAGGGCCGAGAGCAGTTCTTC
TRBV7-9	many	16	TRBJ1-1	TRBD1	CASSSTGRGKGAEAFF	TGTGCCAGCAGCTCGACAGGGCGTGGGAAAGGGGCTGAAGCTTTCTTT